The present entry profiles one T cell receptor beta chain with its context. Its specificity is unknown. The V and J ends lost 2 bases and 9 bases, in that order; junction bases with no gene match: 2. This CDR3 has 12 residues. The germline V gene encodes CDR1 SQVTM and CDR2 ANQGSEA. This entry belongs to a study of T cell responses to AZD1222 COVID-19 vaccine. Broader study findings: Receipt of two AZD1222 doses was followed by a rise in Spike-specific TCR breadth and depth. There were mostly white British donors and more females than males, and clonal diversity was possibly underestimated.

The table came from immunoSEQ multiplex PCR; TCRdb's copy has only in-frame clones and leaves some out. The table lists 100,000 to 150,000 clones, about 90% of them singletons. This specimen consisted of peripheral blood, obtained on day 0 of AZD1222 vaccination. The chain employs TRBV29-1 and TRBJ2-1; 9 bases are a match to TRBD1. The clonotype originates from an adult in good health. CDR3 loop: CSVERTGVEQFF. The CDR3 coding sequence is TGCAGCGTTGAAAGGACAGGGGTTGAGCAGTTCTTC.